The T cell receptor beta chain described here comes from a study of blood T cell repertoires in COVID-19. The overall study: Italy, Spain and the United States were the sources of the convalescent and acute COVID-19 samples. Sources were T cells, B-cell-depleted T cells, or PBMCs; the material itself was cDNA or gDNA.

The CDR3 is 13 residues long. Trimming shortened V by 3 bases and J by 4 bases, and 10 bases separated the two germline ends. Germline assignment: CDR1 MDHEN and CDR2 SYDVKM. Under the authors' procedure: Reference gene primer amplification in the assay estimated nucleated cell counts. Here immunoSEQ multiplex PCR was the method, and the copy in TCRdb shows in-frame clones only, minus some. V and J calls and clone size are given by that table; D and trimming were obtained from the DNA. The sample records some 56,000 clones, 86% being singletons. This receptor was obtained from an elderly woman with acute or convalescent COVID-19. The J gene is TRBJ2-7, the V gene TRBV28; TRBD1 is a possible D gene (5 bases). Sequenced input: peripheral blood. CDR3 in amino acids: CASSLQGMYEQYF. The DNA for the CDR3 is TGTGCCAGCAGTTTGCAGGGAATGTACGAGCAGTACTTC.